The rows below give T cell receptor beta chains drawn from one sample of a study of blood T cell repertoires in COVID-19. Data came from immunoSEQ multiplex PCR; TCRdb stores just in-frame clones and leaves some out. The repertoire holds fewer than 200,000 clones, with about three quarters as singletons. The material sequenced was peripheral blood. The receptors were sampled from a woman between 65 and 79 years old with acute or convalescent COVID-19. CDR3s include the opening cysteine and the closing phenylalanine or tryptophan. D genes are given only for firm matches. A row's size may be missing; if present it is once, few, many or a size class.

v_call	d_call	j_call	clone_size	cdr3_nt	cdr3_aa
TRBV5-1	NA	TRBJ1-2	NA	TGCGCCAGCAGGGTTGGGGGCTTCAACTATGGCTACACCTTC	CASRVGGFNYGYTF
TRBV18	NA	TRBJ2-6	NA	TGTGCCAGCTCTTTCTTCTCTGGGGCCAACGTCCTGACTTTC	CASSFFSGANVLTF
TRBV14	TRBD1	TRBJ2-3	once	TGTGCCAGCAGCCGGGACCGGGGACAGGGGATCACAGATACGCAGTATTTT	CASSRDRGQGITDTQYF
TRBV28	NA	TRBJ2-1	NA	TGTGCCAGCAGCTTCTACAATGAGCAGTTCTTC	CASSFYNEQFF
TRBV6-1	NA	TRBJ1-1	NA	TGTGCCAGCAGTGAACAGGGAGGTGTTGACGCTTTCTTT	CASSEQGGVDAFF
TRBV3-1/TRBV3-2	TRBD2	TRBJ2-1	NA	TGTGCCAGCAGTCTTACTAGCGGGAGATACAATGAGCAGTTCTTC	CASSLTSGRYNEQFF
TRBV19	NA	TRBJ2-2	NA	TGTGCCAGTAGTATAGATCAACTACCAGGGTCGTTCACCGGGGAGCTGTTTTTT	CASSIDQLPGSFTGELFF
TRBV5-4	NA	TRBJ1-1	once	TGTGCCAGCAGCTTGGGTCTTCCTAACACTGAAGCTTTCTTT	CASSLGLPNTEAFF
TRBV5-1	NA	TRBJ2-1	NA	TGCGCCAGCAGCTCCGGCCAGGAGGTATACAATGAGCAGTTCTTC	CASSSGQEVYNEQFF
TRBV19	TRBD1	TRBJ2-3	NA	TGTGCCAGTAGTATGGACAGGGTTTCAGATACGCAGTATTTT	CASSMDRVSDTQYF
TRBV6-5	TRBD2	TRBJ2-1	NA	TGTGCCAGCAGTTTACTACGCGGGAGGCATGAGCAGTTCTTC	CASSLLRGRHEQFF
TRBV9	TRBD1	TRBJ1-1	NA	TGTGCCAGCAGCGCCGTCGACAGGGGTTGGATTAACTCTGAAGCTTTCTTT	CASSAVDRGWINSEAFF
TRBV30	TRBD1	TRBJ1-4	NA	TGTGCCTGGAGTGTACTACAGGGGCCGGGGGAAAAACTGTTTTTT	CAWSVLQGPGEKLFF
TRBV10-3	TRBD2	TRBJ2-1	NA	TGTGCCATCCATGCTGGGGCTAGCGGGAGGAATGAGCAGTTCTTC	CAIHAGASGRNEQFF
TRBV5-1	NA	TRBJ1-1	NA	TGCGCCAGCAGCCCTAGGACAGATCAGAACACTGAAGCTTTCTTT	CASSPRTDQNTEAFF
TRBV2	TRBD2	TRBJ2-7	NA	TGTGCCAGCAGTGAACTCGGCGGGAGGGGCGAGCAGTACTTC	CASSELGGRGEQYF
TRBV29-1	NA	TRBJ2-2	once	TGCAGCGTTGCAACCTCGGCGGGCACCGGGGAGCTGTTTTTT	CSVATSAGTGELFF